Only a few counts were recorded for the clone carrying this T cell receptor (beta chain). Its antigen is undetermined. This sample is drawn from a study of T cells in Graves' hyperthyroidism and ophthalmopathy. Researchers took RNA transcripts and amplified the TCR beta CDR3 regions from them. A set of HTBI primers served as the primers for a first-round RT-PCR of the TCR CDR3. TCRdb fed the multiplex PCR reads into MiXCR, producing one record per CDR3 protein. The data hold 300,000 to 350,000 distinct CDR3 sequences, with over 15% observed a single time. Study-wide findings and caveats: Using 13 V-J features, a model discriminated ophthalmopathy from stable hyperthyroidism. Blood held most thyroid clonotypes expanded above 0.001 frequency.

The germline gives CDR1 MDHEN, CDR2 SYDVKM. The CDR3 is 14 residues long. The ends lost 6 bases at V and 11 bases at J; junction bases unmatched: 12. Under 3 months was the duration of disease in ophthalmopathy patients, who also had a Clinical Activity Score of at least 3 and a NOSPECS grade of at least 4. Specimen: blood. The chain is built from TRBV28 and TRBJ2-7, with 11 nucleotides matching TRBD1. The source of this sequence is a middle-aged woman with Graves' ophthalmopathy. CDR3 nucleotides: TGTGCCAGCAGCCTTTTTGGGACAGGGGGACAGGAGTACTTC. It codes for CASSLFGTGGQEYF.